This note documents a single T cell receptor beta chain sequence. Using immunoSEQ multiplex PCR, the repertoire was profiled, and TCRdb retains in-frame clones only, with some absent. The data contain 130,000 or so clones, around 94% of them singletons. The sample belongs to a study of control samples from healthy donors and cancer patients. V gave up 4 bases and J gave up 5 bases; unmatched junction bases: 7. Germline V gene lookup returns CDR1 MNHEY and CDR2 SVGEGT. The CDR3 is 15 residues long. The clonotype was recovered from a man aged 55 to 69 with colorectal cancer. The material sequenced was PBMCs. The V call is TRBV6-2 or TRBV6-3, the J call TRBJ2-5; TRBD1 matches at 10 bases. As DNA, the CDR3 is TGTGCCAGCAGTTTCGGGACAGGGGAGGGGGAGACCCAGTACTTC. Translated: CASSFGTGEGETQYF.